The rows below give T cell receptor beta chains drawn from one sample of a study of graft-versus-host responses after intestinal transplantation. TCRdb keeps only in-frame clones here, not all; method: immunoSEQ multiplex PCR. The repertoire holds over 100,000 clones, 85% to 95% seen once, with 3% to 3.5% in the top ten. Antigens of these TCRs are unknown. The sequenced sample was unstimulated CD8+ T cells sorted from spleen or lymph node cells, obtained before intestinal transplant. The receptor source for this set is a human donor who received an intestinal transplant. Both conserved end residues are part of each CDR3. Fields, in order: V gene, clone size, J gene, D gene, CDR3 DNA, CDR3 protein. The D gene is left open where the match is weak. For some rows the clone size is stated as once, few or many, or as a class when expanded; others skip it.

v_gene: TRBV4-1
abundance: .
j_gene: TRBJ2-1
d_gene: TRBD2
CDR3nt: TGCGCCAGCAGCCAAGAGGAGACTAGCGGACCCTACAATGAGCAGTTCTTC
CDR3aa: CASSQEETSGPYNEQFF

v_gene: TRBV7-3
abundance: .
j_gene: TRBJ2-1
d_gene: TRBD1
CDR3nt: TGTGCCAGCAGCTCTGGGACAGCGGCTTCAAGTGAGCAGTTCTTC
CDR3aa: CASSSGTAASSEQFF

v_gene: TRBV9
abundance: .
j_gene: TRBJ2-3
d_gene: .
CDR3nt: TGTGCCAGCAGCGTGACCTCCGGGACTGGGAGGGATACGCAGTATTTT
CDR3aa: CASSVTSGTGRDTQYF

v_gene: TRBV6-6
abundance: .
j_gene: TRBJ2-7
d_gene: .
CDR3nt: TGTGCCAGCACTACGGGGACCCCCTACGAGCAGTACTTC
CDR3aa: CASTTGTPYEQYF

v_gene: TRBV29-1
abundance: .
j_gene: TRBJ2-5
d_gene: TRBD2
CDR3nt: TGCAGCGCCAAGGGGCTAGCGGGAGGGGGGGAGACCCAGTACTTC
CDR3aa: CSAKGLAGGGETQYF

v_gene: TRBV30
abundance: .
j_gene: TRBJ2-1
d_gene: .
CDR3nt: TGTGCCTCTGATGACAATGAGCAGTTCTTC
CDR3aa: CASDDNEQFF

v_gene: TRBV6-1
abundance: .
j_gene: TRBJ1-1
d_gene: .
CDR3nt: TGTGCCAGCAGTGAATTGGGTGTCGGTCTGAACACTGAAGCTTTCTTT
CDR3aa: CASSELGVGLNTEAFF

v_gene: TRBV12-5
abundance: .
j_gene: TRBJ1-1
d_gene: .
CDR3nt: TGTGCTAGTGGTTTGGTACCTTCCGGGGTATGGAACACTGAAGCTTTCTTT
CDR3aa: CASGLVPSGVWNTEAFF

v_gene: TRBV4-2
abundance: .
j_gene: TRBJ2-3
d_gene: TRBD2
CDR3nt: TGTGCCAGCAGCCAAGATCCGGCTAGCGGGAGGACAGATACGCAGTATTTT
CDR3aa: CASSQDPASGRTDTQYF

v_gene: TRBV2
abundance: .
j_gene: TRBJ2-1
d_gene: .
CDR3nt: TGTGCCAGCAGTGAAGGCGGCGAGTTGGAGCAGTTCTTC
CDR3aa: CASSEGGELEQFF

v_gene: TRBV15
abundance: .
j_gene: TRBJ2-1
d_gene: TRBD2
CDR3nt: TGTGCCACCAGCAGGGGGAGTAGCGGGAGAGACAATGAGCAGTTCTTC
CDR3aa: CATSRGSSGRDNEQFF

v_gene: TRBV14
abundance: once
j_gene: TRBJ2-7
d_gene: .
CDR3nt: TGTGCCAGCAGCCAAGGTGCAGGGTTGCCGGTCGAGCAGTACTTC
CDR3aa: CASSQGAGLPVEQYF

v_gene: TRBV5-1
abundance: .
j_gene: TRBJ2-7
d_gene: TRBD1
CDR3nt: TGCGCCAGCAGCTTAGGGACAGTCAGGTCCTACGAGCAGTACTTC
CDR3aa: CASSLGTVRSYEQYF

v_gene: TRBV28
abundance: once
j_gene: TRBJ2-1
d_gene: .
CDR3nt: TGTGCCAGCAGTTTAGGGAGTGGGAGGAATGAGCAGTTCTTC
CDR3aa: CASSLGSGRNEQFF

v_gene: TRBV7-6
abundance: once
j_gene: TRBJ1-6
d_gene: .
CDR3nt: TGTGCCAGCAGCTTAGATCTGGCTACGGATTCACCCCTCCACTTT
CDR3aa: CASSLDLATDSPLHF

v_gene: TRBV14
abundance: .
j_gene: TRBJ2-1
d_gene: .
CDR3nt: TGTGCCAGCAGCCAAGATTCGGGCAGGGTCCGCAATGAGCAGTTCTTC
CDR3aa: CASSQDSGRVRNEQFF

v_gene: TRBV7-9
abundance: .
j_gene: TRBJ2-5
d_gene: TRBD1
CDR3nt: TGTGCCAGCAGCCCGGGACAGGGGGGGATTTGGGGCCAAGAGACCCAGTACTTC
CDR3aa: CASSPGQGGIWGQETQYF

v_gene: TRBV9
abundance: .
j_gene: TRBJ1-5
d_gene: .
CDR3nt: TGTGCCAGCAGCGTAGATCCTCAGCCCACCCGCAATCAGCCCCAGCATTTT
CDR3aa: CASSVDPQPTRNQPQHF

v_gene: TRBV5-1
abundance: .
j_gene: TRBJ1-1
d_gene: TRBD1
CDR3nt: TGCGCCAGCAGTCCAGGGGGGACTGAAGCTTTCTTT
CDR3aa: CASSPGGTEAFF

v_gene: TRBV6-5
abundance: once
j_gene: TRBJ2-7
d_gene: .
CDR3nt: TGTGCCAGCAGTAGTCCCGGGACCTACTCCTACGAGCAGTACTTC
CDR3aa: CASSSPGTYSYEQYF

v_gene: TRBV10-1
abundance: .
j_gene: TRBJ1-1
d_gene: .
CDR3nt: TGCGCCAGCAGTGAGTCTCCAAACGGTATGAACACTGAAGCTTTCTTT
CDR3aa: CASSESPNGMNTEAFF

v_gene: TRBV25-1
abundance: once
j_gene: TRBJ2-7
d_gene: .
CDR3nt: TGTGCCAGCAGTGAAGGAAACGAGCAGTACTTC
CDR3aa: CASSEGNEQYF

v_gene: TRBV19
abundance: .
j_gene: TRBJ2-7
d_gene: .
CDR3nt: TGTGCCAGTAGCGGGAAGGGAAACTACGAGCAGTACTTC
CDR3aa: CASSGKGNYEQYF

v_gene: TRBV4-1
abundance: .
j_gene: TRBJ1-4
d_gene: .
CDR3nt: TGCGCCAGCAGCCGGGTCCGGGGGTGGTGGAGTGAAAAACTGTTCTTT
CDR3aa: CASSRVRGWWSEKLFF

v_gene: TRBV15
abundance: .
j_gene: TRBJ2-1
d_gene: .
CDR3nt: TGTGCCACCAGCAGAGATCGGAAGATCTACAATGAGCAGTTCTTC
CDR3aa: CATSRDRKIYNEQFF

v_gene: TRBV6-5
abundance: .
j_gene: TRBJ2-2
d_gene: .
CDR3nt: TGTGCCAGCTTCTTGTCCTCGGGCGGGGAGCTGTTTTTT
CDR3aa: CASFLSSGGELFF

v_gene: TRBV30
abundance: .
j_gene: TRBJ2-7
d_gene: .
CDR3nt: TGTGCCTGGAGTCCCTCCGGCGAGCAGTACTTC
CDR3aa: CAWSPSGEQYF

v_gene: TRBV11-3
abundance: .
j_gene: TRBJ2-7
d_gene: TRBD1
CDR3nt: TGTGCCAGCATCCGGGACAGGCAGGAATCCTACGAGCAGTACTTC
CDR3aa: CASIRDRQESYEQYF

v_gene: TRBV6-1
abundance: once
j_gene: TRBJ2-1
d_gene: TRBD1
CDR3nt: TGTGCCAGCAGTGAAACAGGGGGCGGGTACAATGAGCAGTTCTTC
CDR3aa: CASSETGGGYNEQFF

v_gene: TRBV7-6
abundance: .
j_gene: TRBJ2-3
d_gene: .
CDR3nt: TGTGCCAGCAGCTTAGTCTCGGGGCTTGATACGCAGTATTTT
CDR3aa: CASSLVSGLDTQYF

v_gene: TRBV28
abundance: .
j_gene: TRBJ2-1
d_gene: TRBD1
CDR3nt: TGTGCCAGCAGCCCCCAGGGGGCGGATGAGCAGTTCTTC
CDR3aa: CASSPQGADEQFF

v_gene: TRBV27
abundance: .
j_gene: TRBJ2-1
d_gene: .
CDR3nt: TGTGCCAGCAGGGTGGGACTGGCCAGCTCCTACAATGAGCAGTTCTTC
CDR3aa: CASRVGLASSYNEQFF

v_gene: TRBV10-1
abundance: few
j_gene: TRBJ2-2
d_gene: .
CDR3nt: TGCGCCAGCAGGGGGGACGGAACGAACACCGGGGAGCTGTTTTTT
CDR3aa: CASRGDGTNTGELFF

v_gene: TRBV15
abundance: .
j_gene: TRBJ2-3
d_gene: .
CDR3nt: TGTGCCACCGGACTGTTTCCGAGAAATAGCACAGATACGCAGTATTTT
CDR3aa: CATGLFPRNSTDTQYF

v_gene: TRBV9
abundance: .
j_gene: TRBJ2-3
d_gene: .
CDR3nt: TGTGCCAGCAGCGTAGACGAAGATACGCAGTATTTT
CDR3aa: CASSVDEDTQYF

v_gene: TRBV9
abundance: .
j_gene: TRBJ2-7
d_gene: TRBD2
CDR3nt: TGTGCCAGCAGCGCAGGGACTAGCGGGAGTTACGAGCAGTACTTC
CDR3aa: CASSAGTSGSYEQYF

v_gene: TRBV9
abundance: .
j_gene: TRBJ1-6
d_gene: .
CDR3nt: TGTGCCAGCAGCGGCAGGGCTTCCGATAATTCACCCCTCCACTTT
CDR3aa: CASSGRASDNSPLHF

v_gene: TRBV25-1
abundance: .
j_gene: TRBJ2-3
d_gene: .
CDR3nt: TGTGCCAGCAGGGGAGGACCCAACGGGCCTCACACAGATACGCAGTATTTT
CDR3aa: CASRGGPNGPHTDTQYF

v_gene: TRBV19
abundance: .
j_gene: TRBJ2-7
d_gene: TRBD1
CDR3nt: TGTGCCAGTAGTATTGGACAGGGTGGGGTCTACGAGCAGTACTTC
CDR3aa: CASSIGQGGVYEQYF

v_gene: TRBV27
abundance: .
j_gene: TRBJ1-5
d_gene: .
CDR3nt: TGTGCCAGCAGTTTATTAGGCAGCAATCAGCCCCAGCATTTT
CDR3aa: CASSLLGSNQPQHF

v_gene: TRBV9
abundance: .
j_gene: TRBJ2-7
d_gene: .
CDR3nt: TGTGCCAGCAGCCCAACCGTCGGCGGCTCCTACGAGCAGTACTTC
CDR3aa: CASSPTVGGSYEQYF

v_gene: TRBV7-9
abundance: .
j_gene: TRBJ2-4
d_gene: TRBD2
CDR3nt: TGTGCCAGCAGCTTAGTCCTCCTAATAGCGGGGACGGACATTCAGTACTTC
CDR3aa: CASSLVLLIAGTDIQYF

v_gene: TRBV10-3
abundance: .
j_gene: TRBJ2-7
d_gene: .
CDR3nt: TGTGCCATCAGTAGAATCCGAGACAGAAAAGAGCAGTACTTC
CDR3aa: CAISRIRDRKEQYF

v_gene: TRBV27
abundance: .
j_gene: TRBJ2-7
d_gene: TRBD2
CDR3nt: TGTGCCAGCAGTTACCGCCCTAGCGGGTTCTACGAGCAGTACTTC
CDR3aa: CASSYRPSGFYEQYF

v_gene: TRBV6-5
abundance: .
j_gene: TRBJ1-1
d_gene: .
CDR3nt: TGTGCCAGCAGCCCGGGGGGCCTGAACACTGAAGCTTTCTTT
CDR3aa: CASSPGGLNTEAFF

v_gene: TRBV9
abundance: .
j_gene: TRBJ2-7
d_gene: TRBD2
CDR3nt: TGTGCCAGCAGCGTAGGGGCGGGAGTGTCCGAGCAGTACTTC
CDR3aa: CASSVGAGVSEQYF

v_gene: TRBV29-1
abundance: .
j_gene: TRBJ1-1
d_gene: .
CDR3nt: TGCAGCGTTGGTGTAGCTTTCTTT
CDR3aa: CSVGVAFF

v_gene: TRBV6-1
abundance: .
j_gene: TRBJ2-5
d_gene: TRBD2
CDR3nt: TGTGCCAGCAGTGAAGGGTGGACTAGCAAAGAGACCCAGTACTTC
CDR3aa: CASSEGWTSKETQYF

v_gene: TRBV6-4
abundance: .
j_gene: TRBJ2-1
d_gene: TRBD2
CDR3nt: TGTGCCAGCAGTGACGGACTAGCGGGCTCCTACAATGAGCAGTTCTTC
CDR3aa: CASSDGLAGSYNEQFF

v_gene: TRBV9
abundance: once
j_gene: TRBJ2-1
d_gene: .
CDR3nt: TGTGCCAGCAGCAGTCTTCAGGGACTGGGGTTCTACAATGAGCAGTTCTTC
CDR3aa: CASSSLQGLGFYNEQFF

v_gene: TRBV13
abundance: .
j_gene: TRBJ2-5
d_gene: .
CDR3nt: TGTGCCAGCAGCTCGGGCCGGGGCCAAGAGACCCAGTACTTC
CDR3aa: CASSSGRGQETQYF

v_gene: TRBV4-3
abundance: .
j_gene: TRBJ1-4
d_gene: TRBD1
CDR3nt: TGCGCCAGCAGCCAAGTCAGGGGGGAAAAACTGTTTTTT
CDR3aa: CASSQVRGEKLFF

v_gene: TRBV7-3
abundance: .
j_gene: TRBJ2-4
d_gene: .
CDR3nt: TGTGCCAGCAGCTCCACGGATGGGGACATTCAGTACTTC
CDR3aa: CASSSTDGDIQYF

v_gene: TRBV9
abundance: .
j_gene: TRBJ1-4
d_gene: TRBD1
CDR3nt: TGTGCCAGCAGCCCCCGGGACAGGGTAGGAGAAAAACTGTTTTTT
CDR3aa: CASSPRDRVGEKLFF